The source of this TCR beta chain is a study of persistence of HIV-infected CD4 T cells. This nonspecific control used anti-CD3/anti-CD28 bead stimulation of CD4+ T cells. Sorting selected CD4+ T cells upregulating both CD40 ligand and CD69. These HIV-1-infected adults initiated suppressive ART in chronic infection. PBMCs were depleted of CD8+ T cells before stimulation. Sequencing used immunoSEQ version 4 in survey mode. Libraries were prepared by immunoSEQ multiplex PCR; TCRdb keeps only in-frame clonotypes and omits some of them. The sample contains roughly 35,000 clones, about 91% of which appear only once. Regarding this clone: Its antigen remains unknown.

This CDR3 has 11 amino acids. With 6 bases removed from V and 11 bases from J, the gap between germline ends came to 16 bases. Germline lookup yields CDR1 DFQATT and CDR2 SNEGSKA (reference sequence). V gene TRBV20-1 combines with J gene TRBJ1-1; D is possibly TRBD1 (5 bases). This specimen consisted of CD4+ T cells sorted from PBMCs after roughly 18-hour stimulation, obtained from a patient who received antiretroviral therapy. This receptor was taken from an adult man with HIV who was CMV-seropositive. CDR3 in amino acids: CSASRAGAAFF. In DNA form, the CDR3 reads TGCAGTGCCTCTCGGGCCGGGGCGGCTTTCTTT.